Reported below is one T cell receptor beta chain. The germline V gene has CDR1 DFQATT and CDR2 SNEGSKA (reference sequence). The CDR3 covers 13 residues. This sample was included in a study of blood T cells in healthy people across ages. Sample-barcoded 5' priming and a J-beta primer mix drove a second PCR of 7 to 11 cycles. Each CDR3 protein gets one entry after TCRdb re-called the 5' RACE reads with MiXCR. The repertoire holds 1.6 million or so distinct CDR3 sequences, with around 35% as singletons. The sequence derives from a woman in her 30s in good health. J is TRBJ1-5 and V is TRBV20-1; D uncertain. The sequenced sample consisted of blood. CDR3 DNA sequence: TGCAATGCCGCCGACCGTTCGAATCAGCCCCAGCATTTT. This translates into CNAADRSNQPQHF.